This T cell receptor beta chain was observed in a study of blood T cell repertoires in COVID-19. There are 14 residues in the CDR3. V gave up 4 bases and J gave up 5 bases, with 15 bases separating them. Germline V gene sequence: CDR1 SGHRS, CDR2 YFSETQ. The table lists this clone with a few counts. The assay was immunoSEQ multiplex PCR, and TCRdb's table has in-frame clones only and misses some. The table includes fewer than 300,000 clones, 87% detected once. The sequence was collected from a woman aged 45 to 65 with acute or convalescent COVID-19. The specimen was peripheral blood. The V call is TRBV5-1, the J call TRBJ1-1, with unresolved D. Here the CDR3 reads CASSTRSGETEAFF. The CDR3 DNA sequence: TGCGCCAGCAGCACCCGGTCCGGGGAGACTGAAGCTTTCTTT.